This T cell receptor (beta chain) emerged from a study of neurological immune-mediated disorders. This clonotype came up many times. MiXCR, run by TCRdb on the 5' RACE reads, gives a single entry per CDR3 protein. The profile shows tens of thousands of distinct CDR3 sequences, roughly 5% of them singletons. The TCR sequence derives from a man in his late teens or twenties with multiple sclerosis. Source material: PBMCs.

Here the CDR3 reads CASSPGGGVYGYTF. CDR3 in DNA: TGTGCCAGCAGCCCCGGGGGGGGAGTGTACGGCTACACCTTC. The chain is built from TRBV12-3 or TRBV12-4 and TRBJ1-2; D is perhaps TRBD1 (5 bases). Trimming stripped 6 bases from V and 8 bases from J, with 19 bases between. The CDR3 runs 14 residues.